Sequencing of this TCR beta chain was carried out in a study of cytomegalovirus exposure and HLA in healthy donors. General study findings and limits: A list of more than 150 TCR beta chains associated with cytomegalovirus was given. The majority of CMV-associated TCR beta chains were reported as apparently HLA-restricted in a later analysis.

It was with 60 Vbeta and 13 Jbeta primers that the PCR ran. Only in-frame clones appear in the TCRdb table, and some are missing; sequencing was by immunoSEQ multiplex PCR. Of fewer than 40,000 clones listed, around 84% are singletons. The V end was cut by 1 base, the J end by 5 bases, with 15 bases between. Germline assignment: CDR1 SGHTA and CDR2 FQGNSA. The CDR3 has 15 amino acids. As to this clone: The antigen is not known.

The sample was PBMCs. The sequence came from a woman under 30 in good health and CMV-seronegative. This sequence joins TRBV7-2 and TRBJ2-7; tentatively, D is TRBD2 (6 bases). CDR3: CASSLGLATIHEQYF. As DNA, the CDR3 is TGTGCCAGCAGCTTAGGCCTAGCGACTATCCACGAGCAGTACTTC.